A selection of T cell receptor beta chains follows, all from one sample in a study of Graves' ophthalmopathy and Graves' hyperthyroidism. Each CDR3 protein is one row after TCRdb ran MiXCR on the multiplex PCR reads. The table shows roughly 230,000 distinct CDR3 sequences, with 20% to 25% occurring only once. Sequencing used peripheral blood. Every receptor here comes from a woman aged 50 to 65 with Graves' ophthalmopathy. Both conserved end residues are part of each CDR3. Each record gives: V gene, J gene, D gene, clone size, CDR3 protein, CDR3 DNA. The D gene is left open where the match is weak. The size entry is marked missing in some rows and otherwise reads once, few, many or a size class.

TRBV28	TRBJ1-2	.	few	CASSTYTYGYTF	TGTGCCAGCAGTACCTATACCTATGGCTACACCTTC
TRBV28	TRBJ1-3	.	many	CASSSPGGHWGGNTIYF	TGTGCCAGCAGTTCCCCGGGGGGACACTGGGGCGGAAACACCATATATTTT
TRBV6-5	TRBJ2-2	.	many	CASRKPRALTGELFF	TGTGCCAGCAGAAAGCCACGAGCCCTCACCGGGGAGCTGTTTTTT
TRBV3-1	TRBJ1-2	.	few	CASSQEGDGRTGYTF	TGTGCCAGCAGCCAAGAAGGGGACGGTCGTACCGGCTACACCTTC
TRBV12-3/TRBV12-4	TRBJ1-2	.	.	CASSATGGGHGYTF	TGTGCCAGCAGTGCTACCGGGGGAGGGCATGGCTACACCTTC
TRBV7-2	TRBJ2-3	.	few	CASSLAGTSTDTQYF	TGTGCCAGCAGCTTAGCGGGAACTAGCACAGATACGCAGTATTTT
TRBV2	TRBJ1-5	.	many	CASSDAGAGNQPQHF	TGTGCCAGCAGTGATGCGGGGGCGGGCAATCAGCCCCAGCATTTT
TRBV27	TRBJ2-5	.	many	CASSFGGTRETQYF	TGTGCCAGCAGTTTTGGCGGGACCCGAGAGACCCAGTACTTC
TRBV18	TRBJ2-5	TRBD1	.	CASSPTGTGDTTQYF	TGTGCCAGCTCACCGACGGGCACAGGGGACACGACCCAGTACTTC
TRBV20-1	TRBJ2-7	.	many	CSASVQGSEQYF	TGCAGTGCTAGTGTACAGGGAAGCGAGCAGTACTTC
TRBV12-3/TRBV12-4	TRBJ1-2	TRBD1	.	CASSLGGGVQGAQGYNF	TGTGCCAGCAGTTTAGGAGGTGGAGTACAGGGGGCTCAAGGCTACAACTTC
TRBV7-2	TRBJ2-7	TRBD2	many	CASSLAGRGGSYEQYF	TGTGCCAGCAGCTTAGCGGGGCGGGGGGGGTCCTACGAGCAGTACTTC
TRBV2	TRBJ1-2	.	many	CASSEEGPAWGYTF	TGTGCCAGCAGTGAGGAGGGGCCCGCTTGGGGCTACACCTTC
TRBV19	TRBJ2-5	.	many	CASSRRSQETQYF	TGTGCCAGTAGTAGGCGAAGTCAAGAGACCCAGTACTTC
TRBV5-1	TRBJ2-7	.	.	CSSSWDSPRQRAVYEQYF	TGCTCCAGCAGCTGGGACTCTCCGCGACAGAGGGCAGTCTACGAGCAGTACTTC
TRBV7-8	TRBJ1-6	.	.	CASSLAGQAGSPLHF	TGTGCCAGCAGCTTAGCTGGGCAGGCAGGATCACCCCTCCACTTT
TRBV6-5	TRBJ2-7	.	many	CASSQTAYEQYF	TGTGCCAGCAGCCAGACAGCCTACGAGCAGTACTTC
TRBV20-1	TRBJ1-6	TRBD1	many	CSATERQGSSPLHF	TGCAGTGCTACCGAAAGACAGGGGAGTTCACCCCTCCACTTT
TRBV30	TRBJ1-1	.	many	CAWSGFDGNTEAFF	TGTGCCTGGAGCGGATTTGACGGGAACACTGAAGCTTTCTTT
TRBV10-2	TRBJ2-7	.	few	CASSENPSGAYEQYF	TGCGCCAGCAGTGAGAACCCCAGCGGTGCCTACGAGCAGTACTTC
TRBV5-1	TRBJ2-5	.	.	CPSSPGTPGETQYF	TGCCCCAGCAGCCCCGGGACTCCTGGAGAGACCCAGTACTTC
TRBV27	TRBJ1-1	.	few	CASSSSGGAFF	TGTGCCAGCAGTTCCTCCGGGGGAGCTTTCTTT
TRBV9	TRBJ1-2	.	many	CASGSGYTF	TGTGCCAGTGGCAGTGGCTACACCTTC
TRBV12-5	TRBJ2-7	TRBD2	many	CASGREAGEQYF	TGTGCTAGTGGACGGGAGGCGGGAGAGCAGTACTTC
TRBV7-2	TRBJ2-5	.	.	CASSLVAAPRETQYF	TGTGCCAGCAGCTTAGTAGCGGCCCCACGGGAGACCCAGTACTTC
TRBV9	TRBJ1-6	.	many	CASSVDGSPLHF	TGTGCCAGCAGCGTAGATGGTTCACCCCTCCACTTT
TRBV15	TRBJ1-5	.	many	CATSRPDQPQHF	TGTGCCACCAGCAGACCTGATCAGCCCCAGCATTTT
TRBV6-2/TRBV6-3	TRBJ1-2	.	.	CASSYSQGANYGYTF	TGTGCCAGCAGTTATTCCCAGGGAGCTAACTATGGCTACACCTTC
TRBV20-1	TRBJ2-7	TRBD1	.	CSARDLGQATYEQYF	TGCAGTGCTAGAGATCTGGGACAGGCCACCTACGAGCAGTACTTC
TRBV15	TRBJ2-5	.	once	CATSRDQGRTGAGETQYF	TGTGCCACCAGCAGAGATCAGGGCCGTACGGGGGCGGGAGAGACCCAGTACTTC
TRBV28	TRBJ1-3	.	many	CASLSQVLGNTIYF	TGTGCCAGCCTATCCCAAGTTCTTGGAAACACCATATATTTT
TRBV12-3/TRBV12-4	TRBJ1-3	.	many	CASRAPGGNTIYF	TGTGCCAGCAGGGCCCCGGGTGGAAACACCATATATTTT
TRBV28	TRBJ2-2	.	.	CASEGAGELFF	TGTGCCAGCGAGGGAGCCGGGGAGCTGTTTTTT
TRBV5-1	TRBJ2-2	.	few	CASSLAAATNTGELFF	TGCGCCAGCAGCTTGGCGGCAGCGACGAACACCGGGGAGCTGTTTTTT
TRBV11-2	TRBJ2-5	TRBD2	few	CASSPRRENQETQYF	TGTGCCAGCAGCCCACGGCGGGAGAACCAAGAGACCCAGTACTTC
TRBV30	TRBJ1-1	.	many	CAWRDRGTEAFF	TGTGCCTGGAGGGATAGGGGCACTGAAGCTTTCTTT
TRBV28	TRBJ1-1	.	many	CASSIGQSRGDTEAFF	TGTGCCAGCAGCATCGGACAATCAAGGGGGGACACTGAAGCTTTCTTT
TRBV6-1	TRBJ2-7	TRBD1	.	CASRSGGTGGLYEQYF	TGTGCCAGCAGATCGGGTGGGACAGGAGGACTCTACGAGCAGTACTTC
TRBV4-2	TRBJ2-7	TRBD2	many	CASSQAIPGLAGGTYEQYF	TGTGCCAGCAGCCAAGCTATACCGGGACTAGCGGGAGGAACCTACGAGCAGTACTTC
TRBV20-1	TRBJ2-5	.	.	CSASGTYRQETQYF	TGCAGTGCGTCCGGGACATATAGACAAGAGACCCAGTACTTC
TRBV6-1	TRBJ1-1	.	many	CASSEGARGSTAFF	TGTGCCAGCAGTGAGGGGGCGCGAGGATCTACGGCTTTCTTT
TRBV6-1	TRBJ2-7	.	many	CASMKFYEQYF	TGTGCCAGTATGAAGTTCTACGAGCAGTACTTC
TRBV28	TRBJ2-7	.	many	CASSSRGTLRLYEQYF	TGTGCCAGCAGTTCCCGGGGGACCTTACGACTCTACGAGCAGTACTTC
TRBV29-1	TRBJ2-5	TRBD1	many	CSVEDQRTGLDKQETQYF	TGCAGCGTTGAAGATCAACGGACAGGGCTGGACAAACAAGAGACCCAGTACTTC
TRBV2	TRBJ1-5	.	many	CASSTPGARQPQHF	TGTGCCAGCAGTACCCCGGGGGCTCGTCAGCCCCAGCATTTT
TRBV9	TRBJ1-1	TRBD1	many	CASGTGYNTEAFF	TGTGCCAGCGGGACAGGATACAACACTGAAGCTTTCTTT
TRBV19	TRBJ1-1	.	.	CASTSAGQGMNTEAFF	TGTGCCAGTACCTCGGCAGGTCAAGGGATGAACACTGAAGCTTTCTTT
TRBV27	TRBJ1-2	.	many	CASRGLGYGYTF	TGTGCCAGCAGAGGGCTCGGCTATGGCTACACCTTC